A selection of T cell receptor beta chains follows, all from one sample in a study of blood T cell repertoires in COVID-19. Clones were sequenced by immunoSEQ multiplex PCR, and TCRdb holds only the in-frame ones, with some missing. This repertoire shows around 400,000 clones, around 89% found once; its top ten account for 1% to 1.5%. The sample comprised peripheral blood. These receptors originate from a man aged 35 to 55 with acute or convalescent COVID-19. The CDR3 runs from the conserved cysteine through the conserved F or W. Fields, in order: D gene, clone size, V gene, J gene, CDR3 DNA, CDR3 protein. A D gene is named only where the DNA matches it firmly. Clone size is shown for a subset of rows, as once, few, many or a class of expanded clone.

d_call: NA; clone_size: NA; v_call: TRBV7-2; j_call: TRBJ1-1; cdr3_nt: TGTGCCAGCAGCTGGCGTGGCCAGGACACTGAAGCTTTCTTT; cdr3_aa: CASSWRGQDTEAFF
d_call: TRBD1; clone_size: NA; v_call: TRBV10-3; j_call: TRBJ1-6; cdr3_nt: TGTGCCATCAAACGCTTCGGACAGGATTCACCCCTCCACTTT; cdr3_aa: CAIKRFGQDSPLHF
d_call: NA; clone_size: NA; v_call: TRBV11-2; j_call: TRBJ1-2; cdr3_nt: TGTGCCAGCAGCTTAGTTGGGGCAGCTAACTATGGCTACACCTTC; cdr3_aa: CASSLVGAANYGYTF
d_call: TRBD2; clone_size: NA; v_call: TRBV4-1; j_call: TRBJ2-7; cdr3_nt: TGCGCCAGCAGCCACGGACTAGTATCGGACTACGAGCAGTACTTC; cdr3_aa: CASSHGLVSDYEQYF
d_call: NA; clone_size: NA; v_call: TRBV6-2/TRBV6-3; j_call: TRBJ2-7; cdr3_nt: TGTGCCAGCAGTAGGCTAGTGGCCTACGAGCAGTACTTC; cdr3_aa: CASSRLVAYEQYF
d_call: NA; clone_size: NA; v_call: TRBV28; j_call: TRBJ1-5; cdr3_nt: TGTGCCAGCAAAACAGGGAAGATAGGCAATCAGCCCCAGCATTTT; cdr3_aa: CASKTGKIGNQPQHF
d_call: NA; clone_size: NA; v_call: TRBV6-5; j_call: TRBJ1-1; cdr3_nt: TGTGCCAGTAAGCCCAGGGGGAACACTGAAGCTTTCTTT; cdr3_aa: CASKPRGNTEAFF
d_call: NA; clone_size: NA; v_call: TRBV6-5; j_call: TRBJ1-4; cdr3_nt: TGTGCCAGCAGTCGGATGGGGCAGAGAAATGAAAAACTGTTTTTT; cdr3_aa: CASSRMGQRNEKLFF
d_call: NA; clone_size: NA; v_call: TRBV6-1; j_call: TRBJ1-3; cdr3_nt: TGTGCCAGCAGCCAGAACCCCGGAAACACCATATATTTT; cdr3_aa: CASSQNPGNTIYF
d_call: TRBD1; clone_size: NA; v_call: TRBV27; j_call: TRBJ2-2; cdr3_nt: TGTGCCAGCAGTCCCCCAAAAGGGGGCGCTTCCGGGGAGCTGTTTTTT; cdr3_aa: CASSPPKGGASGELFF
d_call: NA; clone_size: NA; v_call: TRBV5-1; j_call: TRBJ2-5; cdr3_nt: TGCGCCAGCAGCGAGACACAGGGCGTGCAGACCCAGTACTTC; cdr3_aa: CASSETQGVQTQYF
d_call: NA; clone_size: NA; v_call: TRBV27; j_call: TRBJ1-2; cdr3_nt: TGTGCCAGCAGTTTAGGAGCGGCTAACTATGGCTACACCTTC; cdr3_aa: CASSLGAANYGYTF
d_call: NA; clone_size: NA; v_call: TRBV10-1; j_call: TRBJ1-1; cdr3_nt: TGCGCCAGCAGTGATAGGGGGTTCTCCACTGAAGCTTTCTTT; cdr3_aa: CASSDRGFSTEAFF
d_call: NA; clone_size: NA; v_call: TRBV5-5; j_call: TRBJ2-5; cdr3_nt: TGTGCCAGCAGCCAAACAGACCAAGAGACCCAGTACTTC; cdr3_aa: CASSQTDQETQYF
d_call: NA; clone_size: NA; v_call: TRBV13; j_call: TRBJ2-2; cdr3_nt: TGTGCCAGCAGCTTATTGTCAGGGTTGGAGAACACCGGGGAGCTGTTTTTT; cdr3_aa: CASSLLSGLENTGELFF
d_call: TRBD2; clone_size: few; v_call: TRBV6-1; j_call: TRBJ2-7; cdr3_nt: TGTGCCAGCAGTGACCTCAGAGCGGGAGTGGGCTACGAGCAGTACTTC; cdr3_aa: CASSDLRAGVGYEQYF
d_call: NA; clone_size: NA; v_call: TRBV4-1; j_call: TRBJ2-7; cdr3_nt: TGCGCCAGCAGCCAAGAAGAAGGCCAGGGGAAGGACGAGCAGTACTTC; cdr3_aa: CASSQEEGQGKDEQYF
d_call: TRBD1; clone_size: NA; v_call: TRBV19; j_call: TRBJ1-3; cdr3_nt: TGTGCCAGTAGCCTACCGGGACAGCCGAACCCCTCTGGAAACACCATATATTTT; cdr3_aa: CASSLPGQPNPSGNTIYF
d_call: TRBD1; clone_size: once; v_call: TRBV6-5; j_call: TRBJ1-5; cdr3_nt: TGTGCCAGCAGGACAGGGGGAAGCAATCAGCCCCAGCATTTT; cdr3_aa: CASRTGGSNQPQHF
d_call: NA; clone_size: NA; v_call: TRBV7-2; j_call: TRBJ1-2; cdr3_nt: TGTGCCAGCAGCCCCCAAGGAGACAGCGGGAACTATGGCTACACCTTC; cdr3_aa: CASSPQGDSGNYGYTF
d_call: TRBD1; clone_size: NA; v_call: TRBV27; j_call: TRBJ2-1; cdr3_nt: TGTGCCAGCAGTTTATCGACAGGGATCAGGAACAATGAGCAGTTCTTC; cdr3_aa: CASSLSTGIRNNEQFF
d_call: TRBD1; clone_size: once; v_call: TRBV4-2; j_call: TRBJ1-2; cdr3_nt: TGTGCCAGCAGCCAAGATATAGCGACACAGGGGGATGGCTACACCTTC; cdr3_aa: CASSQDIATQGDGYTF
d_call: TRBD1; clone_size: NA; v_call: TRBV3-1/TRBV3-2; j_call: TRBJ1-1; cdr3_nt: TGTGCCAGCAGCCTACGAGGGGGGACAGTGAACACTGAAGCTTTCTTT; cdr3_aa: CASSLRGGTVNTEAFF
d_call: TRBD1; clone_size: once; v_call: TRBV18; j_call: TRBJ2-7; cdr3_nt: TGTGCCAGCTCCTACCGACAGGGGGCGTGGGAGCAGTACTTC; cdr3_aa: CASSYRQGAWEQYF
d_call: TRBD1; clone_size: NA; v_call: TRBV4-1; j_call: TRBJ1-6; cdr3_nt: TGCGCCAGCAGCCTCCAACAGGGGGCACGGAATTCACCCCTCCACTTT; cdr3_aa: CASSLQQGARNSPLHF
d_call: NA; clone_size: NA; v_call: TRBV11-1; j_call: TRBJ1-1; cdr3_nt: TGTGCCAGCAGCTTAAGGGGCGGAAACACTGAAGCTTTCTTT; cdr3_aa: CASSLRGGNTEAFF
d_call: NA; clone_size: NA; v_call: TRBV6-5; j_call: TRBJ1-2; cdr3_nt: TGTGCCAGCAGTTACCGGGGGGGGGCGCTCGGCTACACCTTC; cdr3_aa: CASSYRGGALGYTF
d_call: NA; clone_size: NA; v_call: TRBV3-1/TRBV3-2; j_call: TRBJ2-1; cdr3_nt: TGTGCCAGCAGCCAGACCGAGCGGATTAAGCAGTTCTTC; cdr3_aa: CASSQTERIKQFF